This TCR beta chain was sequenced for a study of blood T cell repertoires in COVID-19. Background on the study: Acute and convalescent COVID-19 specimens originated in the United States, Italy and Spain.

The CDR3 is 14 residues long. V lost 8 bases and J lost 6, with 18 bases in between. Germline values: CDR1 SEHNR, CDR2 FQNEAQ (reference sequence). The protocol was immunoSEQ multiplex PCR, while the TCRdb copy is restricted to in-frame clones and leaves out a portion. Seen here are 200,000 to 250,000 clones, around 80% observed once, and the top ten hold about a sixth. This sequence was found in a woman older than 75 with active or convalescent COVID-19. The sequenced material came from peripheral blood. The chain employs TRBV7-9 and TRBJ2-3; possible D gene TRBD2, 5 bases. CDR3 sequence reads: CASGAVPDPDTQYF. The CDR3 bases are TGTGCCAGCGGAGCGGTTCCTGACCCCGATACGCAGTATTTT.